Below, 24 T cell receptor beta chains from the same sample are listed, as sequenced in a study of blood T cell repertoires in COVID-19 (dated by TCRdb to 2020 to 2021). The library was produced with the immunoSEQ multiplex PCR assay. The table comes from immuneACCESS by way of TCRdb, which keeps in-frame sequences with V and J called. Part of the clones is missing from these tables; in studies checked, under half for an unresolved V gene and the rest for unknown reasons. This sample lists about 160,000 clones; 85% were detected once. The ten largest clonotypes hold under 6.5% of the sample. Sequences were obtained from peripheral blood. Receptor source: a woman aged 50 to 60 with COVID-19, enrolled during active disease.

The rearrangement links TRBV18 to TRBJ1-3; 7 nucleotides match TRBD1. The CDR3 runs 16 residues. CDR1 and CDR2 (germline): KGHSH, LQKENI. The V segment lost 4 bases and the J segment 2 bases; nucleotides outside the gene matches: 8. The CDR3 DNA sequence: TGTGCCAGCTCACTTTGGGACAGCTCCCCTGGAAACACCATATATTTT. This sequence encodes CASSLWDSSPGNTIYF.

The V call is TRBV9, the J call TRBJ2-3; D gene uncertain. The CDR3 runs to 16 residues. CDR1 is SGDLS, CDR2 YYNGEE, per germline. Between the trimmed V and J ends, which lost 0 bases and 0 bases, there was a span of 11 bases. CDR3 amino acids: CASSVVSGGSTDTQYF. The CDR3, as DNA: TGTGCCAGCAGCGTAGTAAGTGGTGGCAGCACAGATACGCAGTATTTT.

This clone was seen a single time. The chain is built from TRBV6-2 or TRBV6-3 and TRBJ1-1; the D is unclear. V shed 0 bases and J shed 0 bases, with 11 bases lying between them. The V gene's germline CDR1 is MNHEY and CDR2 SVGEGT. CDR3 length: 16 residues. The CDR3 sequence: CASSYSWEAVNTEAFF. The CDR3 bases are TGTGCCAGCAGTTACTCTTGGGAGGCAGTGAACACTGAAGCTTTCTTT.

V usage is TRBV2 and J usage is TRBJ1-1, with a tentative D call TRBD1 (6 bases). V shed 9 bases and J shed 1 base, with 12 bases lying between them. Germline-derived CDR1 and CDR2 are SNHLY and FYNNEI. This CDR3 is 13 amino acids long. In nucleotides, the CDR3 is TGTGCCAGTACAGGGCTAGCGAACACTGAAGCTTTCTTT. It encodes CASTGLANTEAFF.

The chain uses TRBV9 and TRBJ2-7, with TRBD2 matching over 9 bases. CDR3 length: 17 residues. The V gene's germline CDR1 is SGDLS and CDR2 YYNGEE. The V gene end was trimmed by 4 bases and the J gene end by 6 bases; junction bases not matched to a gene: 17. As DNA, the CDR3 is TGTGCCAGCAGCCCCCACCTCTCCAGCGGGGGGTCGATCGAGCAGTACTTC. Its translation is CASSPHLSSGGSIEQYF.

The chain combines TRBV19 with TRBJ2-1; a weak D match, TRBD2 (5 bases). V dropped 4 bases and J dropped 3 bases, with 16 bases sitting between them. The V gene's germline CDR1 is LNHDA and CDR2 SQIVND (reference sequence). This CDR3 spans 16 amino acids. CDR3 sequence reads: CASSSTGSPRYNEQFF. The CDR3 bases are TGTGCCAGTAGTAGTACGGGGTCCCCACGCTACAATGAGCAGTTCTTC.

This chain links TRBV10-2 with TRBJ2-1, with 13 bases that match TRBD2. Germline V gene data show CDR1 as WSHSY and CDR2 as SAAADI. CDR3 length equals 15 residues. Unmatched junction bases numbered 4, after V lost 4 bases and J lost 7 bases. In DNA form, the CDR3 reads TGCGCCAGCAGTGGGAGGACTAGCGGGGGAAATGAGCAGTTCTTC. It encodes CASSGRTSGGNEQFF.

This chain connects TRBV7-9 to TRBJ1-1; D possibly corresponds to TRBD1 (5 bases). Deletions cut 2 bases from V and 4 bases from J, with 14 bases between. The CDR3 is 15 residues long. CDR1 is SEHNR and CDR2 is FQNEAQ in the germline V gene (reference sequence). The CDR3 DNA follows: TGTGCCAGCAGCTTACGGGGGAGGTTAGGCACTGAAGCTTTCTTT. Its protein is CASSLRGRLGTEAFF.

About this clone itself: Germline is not matched at one junction end, which may reflect a read error. V and J are TRBV7-3 and TRBJ2-4; TRBD2 agrees at 9 bases. The CDR3 is made up of 17 amino acids. The germline gives CDR1 SGHTA, CDR2 FQGTGA. The DNA of the CDR3 is TGTGCCAGCAGTTTAAGCGGGCTAGCGGGGGCCAAAAACATTCAGTACTTC. Translated: CASSLSGLAGAKNIQYF.

This clone has only one observation. The chain recombines TRBV7-3 with TRBJ2-3; tentatively, D is TRBD2 (6 bases). CDR1 SGHTA and CDR2 FQGTGA come from the germline V gene. CDR3 length equals 15 residues. The V and J ends lost 2 bases and 0 bases respectively, with 9 bases between them. Here the CDR3 reads CASSLWGDSTDTQYF. The CDR3 bases are TGTGCCAGCAGCTTATGGGGGGATAGCACAGATACGCAGTATTTT.

The genes are TRBV5-6 and TRBJ2-5; 8 bases match TRBD2. The V gene end was trimmed by 4 bases and the J gene end by 4 bases; junction bases not matched to a gene: 3. This CDR3 comprises 13 residues. CDR1 is SGHDT, CDR2 YYEEEE, per germline. CDR3 sequence (DNA): TGTGCCAGCAGCGTAAGCGGGGGAGAGACCCAGTACTTC. Its translation: CASSVSGGETQYF.

The gene calls are TRBV11-2 and TRBJ2-1; 7 nucleotides match TRBD1. CDR1 and CDR2 from the germline V gene are SGHAT and FQNNGV. Trimming removed 7 bases from V and 6 bases from J; junction bases left unmatched: 12. This CDR3 spans 15 amino acids. The CDR3 sequence: CASTLTGTEANEQFF. As DNA, the CDR3 is TGTGCCAGCACTCTGACCGGGACAGAAGCCAATGAGCAGTTCTTC.

This chain connects TRBV3-1 (or the pseudogene TRBV3-2) to TRBJ1-2, with unresolved D. This CDR3 contains 13 residues. V gave up 5 bases and J gave up 7 bases, with 14 bases separating them. Germline lookup yields CDR1 LGHDT and CDR2 YNNKEL (reference sequence). The CDR3 sequence: CASSSGWERGYTF. The CDR3 DNA reads TGTGCCAGCAGCTCCGGTTGGGAGCGTGGCTACACCTTC.

The rearrangement uses TRBV5-1 and TRBJ1-1, with TRBD1 matching over 9 bases. V was pared by 4 bases and J by 4 bases, with 17 bases of the junction left unmatched. Germline V gives CDR1 SGHRS, CDR2 YFSETQ. The CDR3 loop spans 18 amino acids. This chain's CDR3 is CASSQGPGQGPGVTEAFF. As DNA, the CDR3 is TGCGCCAGCAGCCAGGGGCCGGGACAGGGCCCCGGGGTCACTGAAGCTTTCTTT.

The J gene is TRBJ2-2, the V gene TRBV6-2 or TRBV6-3; no reliable D call. The CDR3 sequence is 14 residues long. Germline CDR1 is MNHEY and CDR2 is SVGEGT. Between the trimmed V and J ends, which lost 2 bases and 2 bases, there was a span of 6 bases. CDR3 amino acids: CASSYEENTGELFF. The CDR3 bases are TGTGCCAGCAGTTACGAGGAAAACACCGGGGAGCTGTTTTTT.

The V call is TRBV7-2, the J call TRBJ2-3; D is uncertain. Trimming shortened V by 3 bases and J by 4 bases, and 8 bases separated the two germline ends. The CDR3 is 13 amino acids. From germline, CDR1 is SGHTA and CDR2 FQGNSA. The CDR3 loop reads CASSFSVADTQYF. In nucleotides, the CDR3 is TGTGCCAGCAGCTTTTCGGTCGCAGATACGCAGTATTTT.

This chain links TRBV5-6 with TRBJ1-2, with a weak D call TRBD1 (6 bases). Trimming cost V 3 bases and J 5 bases, with 8 bases left between them. CDR1 and CDR2 from the germline V gene are SGHDT and YYEEEE. The CDR3 loop spans 12 amino acids. The CDR3 DNA sequence: TGTGCCAGCAGCTACGGACAGTATGGCTACACCTTC. Translation gives CASSYGQYGYTF.

The chain recombines TRBV4-2 with TRBJ2-7, with 7 bases matching TRBD1. Unmatched junction bases numbered 11, after V lost 1 base and J lost 2 bases. The CDR3 totals 17 residues. CDR1 and CDR2 (germline): LGHNA, YNFKEQ. In DNA form, the CDR3 reads TGTGCCAGCAGCCAAGTAGTGAGAGGGGGCTCCCCCTACGAGCAGTACTTC. Translating gives CASSQVVRGGSPYEQYF.

The gene calls are TRBV5-4 and TRBJ2-5; possibly TRBD2 for D (5 bases). CDR3 length: 15 residues. Germline V gene lookup returns CDR1 SGHNT and CDR2 YYREEE (reference sequence). The V end lost 4 bases, the J end lost 7 bases, and 20 bases lay between the germline ends. CDR3 amino acids: CASSESGLVLGTQYF. CDR3 sequence (DNA): TGTGCCAGCAGCGAATCCGGACTGGTTTTGGGGACCCAGTACTTC.

The rearrangement uses TRBV5-1 and TRBJ2-6; tentatively, D is TRBD1 (5 bases). From germline, CDR1 is SGHRS and CDR2 YFSETQ. V lost 5 bases and J 2 bases, leaving 17 bases between the germline ends. This CDR3 has 17 amino acids. The CDR3 sequence: CASRPPAGSAGANVLTF. The DNA of the CDR3 is TGCGCCAGCAGACCGCCCGCAGGGTCGGCTGGGGCCAACGTCCTGACTTTC.

The rearrangement links TRBV23-1 to TRBJ1-3, with 8 bases lining up with TRBD1. TRBV23-1 is flagged as an ORF with uncertain function. The CDR3 consists of 18 residues. V lost 6 bases, J lost 3 bases, and 16 bases stayed unmatched. CDR3 protein: CASSPTRGRGLGGNTIYF. CDR3 in DNA: TGCGCCAGCAGCCCTACCCGAGGCAGGGGGCTTGGTGGAAACACCATATATTTT.

This sequence joins TRBV11-3 and TRBJ2-1; 7 bases align to TRBD1. V was clipped by 4 bases and J by 6 bases; unmatched bases: 6. CDR3 length equals 14 residues. CDR1 SGHNT and CDR2 YENEEA come from the germline V gene. This chain's CDR3 is CASSSDRSSNEQFF. The CDR3 coding sequence is TGTGCCAGCAGCTCGGACAGGAGCAGCAATGAGCAGTTCTTC.

This clone has ten or more counts. The genes are TRBV4-2 and TRBJ1-6, with D perhaps TRBD1 (6 bases). Trimming left V 0 bases short and J 7 bases short, with 13 bases between. Germline CDR1 and CDR2: LGHNA and YNFKEQ. The length of the CDR3 is 16 residues. The CDR3 reads CASSQDLTGANSPLHF. The DNA of the CDR3 is TGTGCCAGCAGCCAAGATCTGACAGGCGCGAATTCACCCCTCCACTTT.

The chain couples TRBV19 to TRBJ2-1, with D hard to call. The CDR3 spans 17 residues. Germline lookup yields CDR1 LNHDA and CDR2 SQIVND (reference sequence). V was pared by 0 bases and J by 2 bases, with 14 bases between. For the CDR3, the DNA is TGTGCCAGTAGTATAGATCTCCAGACAAGTACCTACAATGAGCAGTTCTTC. Protein: CASSIDLQTSTYNEQFF.